These 22 T cell receptor beta chains originate from one sample sequenced in a study of cytomegalovirus exposure and HLA in healthy donors. 60 Vbeta and 13 Jbeta primers were used in PCR. Assay used: immunoSEQ multiplex PCR; TCRdb lists only in-frame clones, some missing. The sample lists under 150,000 clones, roughly 82% occurring once. Sequenced material: PBMCs. All receptors derive from a boy between 10 and 17 years old in good health and CMV-seronegative.

J is TRBJ2-7 and V is TRBV7-9; no clear D. The CDR3 extends over 14 amino acids. Trimming pared 5 bases from V and 2 bases from J, leaving 13 bases between. CDR1 is SEHNR and CDR2 is FQNEAQ in the germline V gene (reference sequence). CDR3 residues: CASSPNHGAYEQYF. The CDR3 DNA follows: TGTGCCAGCAGCCCAAACCATGGAGCCTACGAGCAGTACTTC.

With respect to this clone: This CDR3 is also generated by other DNA sequences in the sample. The chain recombines TRBV30 with TRBJ2-1, with TRBD2 identical over 7 bases. The CDR3 consists of 12 residues. With V trimmed by 8 bases and J by 3 bases, 4 bases remained unmatched. Germline values: CDR1 GTSNPN, CDR2 SVGIG (reference sequence). The chain's CDR3 is CAGSGGYNEQFF. DNA for the CDR3: TGTGCCGGCTCGGGAGGCTACAATGAGCAGTTCTTC.

The V and J genes are TRBV10-1 and TRBJ1-4; a weak D match, TRBD1 (5 bases). The CDR3 has 17 residues. CDR1 is WNHNN and CDR2 is SYGVQD in the germline V gene (reference sequence). Trimming removed 0 bases from V and 4 bases from J, with 15 bases in between. The CDR3 spells CASSESKGTTSNEKLFF. The CDR3 DNA reads TGCGCCAGCAGTGAGTCGAAGGGGACTACAAGTAATGAAAAACTGTTTTTT.

This rearrangement joins TRBV5-1 to TRBJ2-7; D possibly corresponds to TRBD1 (6 bases). CDR3 size: 15 residues. Trimming took 4 bases from V and 3 from J, leaving 17 bases between them. CDR1 and CDR2 (germline): SGHRS, YFSETQ. This CDR3 reads CASSLTGTRGYEQYF. Written as DNA, the CDR3 is TGCGCCAGCAGCCTAACCGGGACAAGGGGCTACGAGCAGTACTTC.

The chain employs TRBV29-1 and TRBJ1-2; 7 nucleotides agree with TRBD1. V lost 7 bases, J lost 7 bases, and 12 bases stayed unmatched. The CDR3 loop spans 13 amino acids. CDR1 and CDR2 from the germline V gene are SQVTM and ANQGSEA. For the CDR3, the DNA is TGCAGCGCGCCGGACAGGTTTCAGGGTGGCTACACCTTC. Translating it yields CSAPDRFQGGYTF.

The chain combines TRBV5-1 with TRBJ2-1; TRBD2 aligns across 14 bases. After removal of 4 bases from V and 5 bases from J, the junction contained 8 bases not matched to a gene. The CDR3 extends over 17 amino acids. The germline CDR1 and CDR2 sequences are SGHRS and YFSETQ. The DNA of the CDR3 is TGCGCCAGCAGCCCGGGACTAGCGGGAGCTCTGAACAATGAGCAGTTCTTC. Translation gives CASSPGLAGALNNEQFF.

V usage is TRBV4-1 and J usage is TRBJ2-7, with D maybe TRBD2 (5 bases). Between the trimmed V and J ends, which lost 7 bases and 2 bases, there was a span of 12 bases. This CDR3 spans 13 amino acids. Germline V CDR1 and CDR2: MGHRA, YSYEKL. In DNA, the CDR3 is TGCGCCAGCACCAAGGAGGAGCCCTACGAGCAGTACTTC. Its translation: CASTKEEPYEQYF.

This chain links TRBV5-4 with TRBJ1-2; TRBD1 agrees at 10 bases. V lost 5 bases to trimming and J lost 6 bases; unmatched junction nucleotides: 7. Looked up from germline, CDR1 is SGHNT and CDR2 is YYREEE (reference sequence). This CDR3 is built from 14 residues. CDR3 coding DNA: TGTGCCAGCAGACCGGACAGGGGGTCTGATGGCTACACCTTC. It specifies CASRPDRGSDGYTF.

The chain combines TRBV25-1 with TRBJ1-2; D not resolved. The CDR3 consists of 13 residues. Germline lookup yields CDR1 MGHDK and CDR2 SYGVNS. V was trimmed by 2 bases and J by 3 bases, leaving 7 bases between them. The CDR3 region is CASSEVGYYGYTF. Written as DNA, the CDR3 is TGTGCCAGCAGTGAAGTCGGGTACTATGGCTACACCTTC.

The chain combines TRBV2 with TRBJ2-7; perhaps TRBD2 as D (6 bases). CDR3 length: 15 amino acids. Trimming left V 6 bases short and J 4 bases short, with 19 bases between. Germline assignment: CDR1 SNHLY and CDR2 FYNNEI. In DNA form, the CDR3 reads TGTGCCAGCAGGAAGGGAGGAAATTCCGATTACGAGCAGTACTTC. This translates into CASRKGGNSDYEQYF.

This clone appeared a single time. The CDR3 coding sequence is TGTGCCTGGAGGGGGGACAGGGGGCGCACGGCTTTCTTT. Encoded protein: CAWRGDRGRTAFF. The chain combines TRBV30 with TRBJ1-1, with 12 positions matching TRBD1. The CDR3 has 13 amino acids. Losses at the gene ends were 3 bases for V and 11 bases for J; bases not matched to a gene: 7. Germline V CDR1 and CDR2: GTSNPN, SVGIG (reference sequence). Supplemented by reference TRBV30 and TRBJ1-1, the full variable domain reads SQTIHQWPATLVQPVGSPLSLECTVEGTSNPNLYWYRQAAGRGLQLLFYSVGIGQISSEVPQNLSASRPQDRQFILSSKKLLLSDSGFYLCAWRGDRGRTAFFGQGTRLTVV.

The CDR3, as DNA: TGCGCCAGCAGCCCATCGACAGGGACAGGGGTGGTCGGTCAGCCCCAGCATTTT. It translates to CASSPSTGTGVVGQPQHF. V usage is TRBV4-1 and J usage is TRBJ1-5; TRBD1 matches at 10 bases. With V trimmed by 4 bases and J by 6 bases, 15 bases remained unmatched. Germline CDR1 and CDR2: MGHRA and YSYEKL. The CDR3 is 18 amino acids.

A remark on this clone: The junction departs from the called germline gene at one end, perhaps through a read error. The chain is built from TRBV6-5 and TRBJ2-7, with 7 bases aligning to TRBD1. Per the germline V gene, CDR1 is MNHEY and CDR2 is SVGAGI. This CDR3 spans 13 amino acids. The CDR3 is CASTTGTAYGQYF. CDR3 in DNA: TGTGCCAGCACCACTGGGACAGCCTACGGGCAGTACTTC.

The V gene is TRBV5-1, the J gene TRBJ2-3, with 9 bases fitting TRBD2. This CDR3 comprises 15 residues. V lost 2 bases to trimming and J lost 1 base; unmatched junction nucleotides: 2. Germline CDR1 reads SGHRS; CDR2 reads YFSETQ. CDR3 DNA: TGCGCCAGCAGCTTAGCGGGAGGAGGCACAGATACGCAGTATTTT. Translating it yields CASSLAGGGTDTQYF.

V usage is TRBV27 and J usage is TRBJ2-1; 7 nucleotides agree with TRBD2. Germline trimming cut 6 bases from V and 0 bases from J; bases unmatched to any gene: 8. Per the germline V gene, CDR1 is MNHEY and CDR2 is SMNVEV (reference sequence). The CDR3 runs 16 residues. The CDR3 DNA is TGTGCCAGCAGCCAGACAGCGGGGAGCTCCTACAATGAGCAGTTCTTC. Its translation: CASSQTAGSSYNEQFF.

This chain joins TRBV30 and TRBJ2-1; D might be TRBD1 (5 bases). V lost 0 bases and J lost 8, with 20 bases in between. The CDR3 runs 16 residues. The germline V gene encodes CDR1 GTSNPN and CDR2 SVGIG (reference sequence). CDR3 protein: CAWSVGVREVGDEQFF. In DNA form, the CDR3 reads TGTGCCTGGAGTGTAGGAGTCAGGGAAGTTGGCGATGAGCAGTTCTTC.

The gene calls are TRBV7-2 and TRBJ2-7; 9 nucleotides align to TRBD1. The CDR3 sequence is 14 residues long. Trimming removed 5 bases from V and 7 bases from J; junction bases left unmatched: 9. Germline-derived CDR1 and CDR2 are SGHTA and FQGNSA. CDR3: CASSANRGLIEQYF. CDR3 DNA sequence: TGTGCCAGCAGCGCCAACAGGGGGCTAATAGAGCAGTACTTC.

The chain has TRBV5-1 and TRBJ1-1; tentatively, D is TRBD1 (5 bases). V was trimmed by 2 bases and J by 4 bases, leaving 12 bases between them. CDR1 is SGHRS and CDR2 is YFSETQ in the germline V gene. The CDR3 is made up of 14 amino acids. DNA for the CDR3: TGCGCCAGCAGCTTCCTTGTCCAGGGCACTGAAGCTTTCTTT. The encoded protein is CASSFLVQGTEAFF.

This chain joins TRBV7-2 and TRBJ2-2, with TRBD2 matching over 9 bases. CDR3 length: 14 amino acids. CDR1 and CDR2 from the germline V gene are SGHTA and FQGNSA. Trimming took 4 bases from V and 8 from J; bases not matched to a gene: 5. The CDR3 region has the DNA TGTGCCAGCAGCTCGCGGACTAGCGTGGGGGAGCTGTTTTTT. As protein: CASSSRTSVGELFF. The variable domain in full, completed from reference TRBV7-2 and TRBJ2-2, reads GAGVSQSPSNKVTEKGKDVELRCDPISGHTALYWYRQSLGQGLEFLIYFQGNSAPDKSGLPSDRFSAERTGGSVSTLTIQRTQQEDSAVYLCASSSRTSVGELFFGEGSRLTVL.

The genes are TRBV5-6 and TRBJ2-7; maybe TRBD2 (6 bases). Germline V lookup: CDR1 SGHDT, CDR2 YYEEEE. The CDR3 runs 13 residues. V lost 0 bases and J lost 9, with 13 bases in between. Here the CDR3 DNA reads TGTGCCAGCAGCTTGGAAGGAGCGGGCGGGCAGTACTTC. Its translation: CASSLEGAGGQYF.

This sequence joins TRBV7-9 and TRBJ2-1; 12 nucleotides align to TRBD2. The CDR3 has 16 residues. The V gene's germline CDR1 is SEHNR and CDR2 FQNEAQ (reference sequence). V was clipped by 3 bases and J by 8 bases; unmatched bases: 8. The CDR3 sequence is CASSFPTSGRGHEQFF. The CDR3 coding sequence is TGTGCCAGCAGCTTCCCGACTAGCGGGAGAGGTCATGAGCAGTTCTTC.

V is TRBV29-1 and J is TRBJ2-3, with TRBD2 matching 15 bases. Germline CDR1 is SQVTM and CDR2 is ANQGSEA. The CDR3 extends over 16 amino acids. V lost 1 base, J lost 6 bases, and 5 bases stayed unmatched. In nucleotides, the CDR3 is TGCAGCGTTGAAGGGGGGACTAGCGGGAGGAGGGATACGCAGTATTTT. Translated, it gives CSVEGGTSGRRDTQYF.